Below, 15 T cell receptor beta chains from the same sample are listed, as sequenced in a study of blood T cells in healthy people across ages (dated by TCRdb to between 2014 and 2017). Library construction relied on 5' RACE. The instrument given in TCRdb is Illumina HiSeq 2500. A second PCR of 7 to 11 cycles was performed with a sample-barcoded 5' primer and a J-beta primer mix. TCRdb's own reprocessing of the public reads used fastp at Q25 and MiXCR and kept productive beta chains. Entries that share a CDR3 protein sequence are merged under the most common genes and DNA. The sample table lists about 840,000 distinct CDR3 sequences, 25% to 30% of them with a count of one. The leading ten clones occupy roughly a tenth of the sample. This sample also appeared in a second study, on T cells of mothers and their children.

What was sequenced was blood. The receptors here all came from a woman in her forties in good health.

V is TRBV2 and J is TRBJ2-4; possibly TRBD1 for D (5 bases). The DNA end lines up better with TRBJ2-7; the J call may be wrong. Germline CDR1 is SNHLY and CDR2 is FYNNEI. CDR3 length: 15 residues. CDR3 in amino acids: CASSEADNYPYEQYF. Written as DNA, the CDR3 is TGTGCCAGCAGTGAAGCGGACAACTACCCCTACGAGCAGTACTTC.

In this sample, this clonotype turned up a few times. The chain combines TRBV20-1 with TRBJ2-1, with D possibly matching TRBD2 (6 bases). CDR3 length equals 15 residues. The V and J ends lost 8 bases and 7 bases respectively, with 24 bases between them. The germline CDR1 and CDR2 sequences are DFQATT and SNEGSKA (reference sequence). CDR3 sequence: CSPRPAGLIANEQFF. DNA for the CDR3: TGCAGTCCGAGACCTGCGGGACTCATAGCGAATGAGCAGTTCTTC.

This chain uses TRBV11-2 with TRBJ2-7; D is perhaps TRBD1 or TRBD2 (6 bases each). With 5 bases removed from V and 2 bases from J, the gap between germline ends came to 25 bases. The CDR3 contains 18 residues. Germline assignment: CDR1 SGHAT and CDR2 FQNNGV. The chain's CDR3 is CASSQGSVAGGWTYEQYF. In DNA form, the CDR3 reads TGTGCCAGCAGCCAGGGGTCAGTAGCCGGGGGATGGACCTACGAGCAGTACTTC.

The sample holds a few counts of this clonotype. The chain employs TRBV9 and TRBJ2-5; D perhaps matches TRBD1 (6 bases). Trimming cost V 0 bases and J 11 bases, with 20 bases left between them. CDR1 SGDLS and CDR2 YYNGEE come from the germline V gene. The CDR3 runs 15 residues. The CDR3 is CASSVGGQGTDQQYF. In DNA, the CDR3 is TGTGCCAGCAGCGTAGGGGGGCAGGGAACGGATCAGCAGTACTTC.

V usage is TRBV10-3 and J usage is TRBJ1-5; D is unclear. This CDR3 has 13 residues. Germline V gene lookup returns CDR1 ENHRY and CDR2 SYGVKD. V was clipped by 0 bases and J by 8 bases, with 8 bases between them. CDR3 bases: TGTGCCATCAGTGAGTCGCTCAAAGAGCCCCAGCATTTT. Its protein product is CAISESLKEPQHF.

This clonotype has just one count. With a much larger clone just one base away, this may be a read error. V and J are TRBV4-1 and TRBJ2-5; 12 nucleotides align to TRBD2. The DNA matches TRBJ2-7 better at its end, which makes the J call doubtful. From germline, CDR1 is MGHRA and CDR2 YSYEKL. CDR3 length: 17 amino acids. CDR3 residues: CASSQGGALAGGYEQYF. The CDR3 DNA is TGCGCCAGCAGCCAAGGTGGTGCACTAGCGGGGGGCTACGAGCAGTACTTC.

This chain joins TRBV4-2 and TRBJ2-1; D uncertain. Germline V gives CDR1 LGHNA, CDR2 YNFKEQ. This CDR3 is 15 amino acids long. V lost 0 bases and J 5 bases, leaving 11 bases between the germline ends. The chain's CDR3 is CASSQDIVYDNEQFF. The CDR3 nucleotides read TGTGCCAGCAGCCAAGATATCGTCTACGACAATGAGCAGTTCTTC.

The chain recombines TRBV5-1 with TRBJ1-1; tentatively, D is TRBD1 (5 bases). The V end was cut by 4 bases, the J end by 3 bases, with 13 bases between. The CDR3 runs 14 residues. The germline V gene has CDR1 SGHRS and CDR2 YFSETQ. CDR3 nucleotide sequence: TGCGCCAGCAGCCTCCCCGACAGTTACACTGAAGCTTTCTTT. Its translation is CASSLPDSYTEAFF.

Turning to this clonotype: A junction end diverges from the germline sequence, so it may reflect a read error. The chain combines TRBV13 with TRBJ1-5, with 7 positions matching TRBD1. Germline values: CDR1 PRHDT, CDR2 FYEKMQ (reference sequence). CDR3 length equals 14 residues. CDR3 residues: CTSSADRWKQPQHF. As DNA, the CDR3 is TGTACCAGCAGCGCGGACAGGTGGAAACAGCCCCAGCATTTT.

This clonotype was seen more than once but under ten times. The chain couples TRBV20-1 to TRBJ1-5, with D perhaps TRBD1 (5 bases). The length of the CDR3 is 14 residues. Germline lookup yields CDR1 DFQATT and CDR2 SNEGSKA (reference sequence). Trimming stripped 4 bases from V and 3 bases from J, with 13 bases between. The DNA for the CDR3 is TGCAGTGCTATGGGGGGACGGACCAATCAGCCCCAGCATTTT. Protein product: CSAMGGRTNQPQHF.

This clonotype was detected many times. This chain joins TRBV7-3 and TRBJ2-7, with unresolved D. This CDR3 is 14 amino acids long. The germline gives CDR1 SGHTA, CDR2 FQGTGA. Trimming removed 0 bases at V and 5 bases at J, with 11 bases between. CDR3 sequence: CASSLTPERNEQYF. The CDR3, as DNA: TGTGCCAGCAGCTTAACTCCGGAGAGGAACGAGCAGTACTTC.

This clonotype was recorded at least ten times. The rearrangement joins TRBV3-1 to TRBJ2-3; 9 bases fit TRBD2. J was trimmed by 0 bases and V by 8 bases; bases with no gene match: 6. This CDR3 has 15 residues. Per germline, CDR1 LGHDT and CDR2 YNNKEL (reference sequence). The CDR3 DNA reads TGTGCCAGCTCACCGACTAGCGGAAGCACAGATACGCAGTATTTT. Protein product: CASSPTSGSTDTQYF.

About this clonotype itself: It may be a read error: a sequence one base away is much more abundant. J is TRBJ2-7 and V is TRBV6-5; 7 nucleotides agree with TRBD1. V was clipped by 0 bases and J by 2 bases; unmatched bases: 1. Germline-derived CDR1 and CDR2 are MNHEY and SVGAGI. The CDR3 covers 14 residues. CDR3 protein: CASSYSRGPYEQYF. CDR3 DNA sequence: TGTGCCAGCAGTTACTCGAGGGGGCCCTACGAGCAGTACTTC.

The chain combines TRBV21-1 with TRBJ2-7. TRBV21-1 counts as a pseudogene. There are 15 residues in the CDR3. The CDR3 loop reads CASSKDSLTSSEQYF. The CDR3, as DNA: TGTGCCAGCAGCAAAGACAGCTTAACCTCCTCCGAGCAGTACTTC.

This clonotype was seen repeatedly, ten times or more. The chain employs TRBV6-2 or TRBV6-3 and TRBJ2-5; no reliable D call. V shed 8 bases and J shed 1 base, with 11 bases lying between them. CDR1 and CDR2 (germline): MNHEY, SVGEGT. The CDR3 sequence is 13 residues long. The CDR3 sequence: CASRPQVQETQYF. The CDR3 region has the DNA TGTGCCAGCCGACCTCAAGTCCAAGAGACCCAGTACTTC.